Listed below are T cell receptor beta chains from one sample, sequenced in a study of shared clonotypes between healthy human individuals. Sequenced by immunoSEQ multiplex PCR; TCRdb stores in-frame clones only, minus some. Altogether some 2,000,000 clones are present, 85% to 95% being singletons, with the ten largest covering 0.13%. The sample was naive CD4+ T cells sorted from blood. The origin of the receptors is a man aged 18 to 30 in good health. CDR3s include the opening cysteine and the closing phenylalanine or tryptophan. The D gene is left open where the match is weak. Some rows have no size entry. The others give once, few or many, or a class for an expanded clone.

clone_size | j_call | v_call | d_call | cdr3_nt | cdr3_aa
- | TRBJ2-3 | TRBV5-1 | - | TGCGCCAGCAGCTTGCTGACATCCTCTAGGCCGGGCACAGATACGCAGTATTTT | CASSLLTSSRPGTDTQYF
once | TRBJ2-5 | TRBV28 | - | TGTGCCAGCAGTTTACTCCCCCCACAAGAGACCCAGTACTTC | CASSLLPPQETQYF
- | TRBJ2-3 | TRBV18 | - | TGTGCCAGCTCCCGGACAGTGGCAGATACGCAGTATTTT | CASSRTVADTQYF
- | TRBJ2-3 | TRBV5-4 | TRBD2 | TGTGCCAGCAGCGGCCGAAGTGGGAGGGGCACAGATACGCAGTATTTT | CASSGRSGRGTDTQYF
- | TRBJ1-1 | TRBV2 | - | TGTGCCAGCAGCTCGACACCAACCGGGACTGAAGCTTTCTTT | CASSSTPTGTEAFF
- | TRBJ2-3 | TRBV7-2 | - | TGTGCCAGCAGCTTACTCAGCGGAAGCACAGATACGCAGTATTTT | CASSLLSGSTDTQYF
- | TRBJ2-7 | TRBV6-1 | - | TGTGCCAGCAGTGATAGGGGATTTACCTACGAGCAGTACTTC | CASSDRGFTYEQYF
- | TRBJ2-7 | TRBV10-3 | TRBD2 | TGTGCCACGACGAATCTAGCGGGAGGTGGCTCCTACGAGCAGTACTTC | CATTNLAGGGSYEQYF
- | TRBJ1-5 | TRBV18 | TRBD1 | TGTGCCAGCTCGTCAGACAGGGATCAGCCCCAGCATTTT | CASSSDRDQPQHF
- | TRBJ1-2 | TRBV5-5 | - | TGTGCCAGCAGCTTGTTCGGGAAGGGTAACTATGGCTACACCTTC | CASSLFGKGNYGYTF
once | TRBJ1-4 | TRBV2 | TRBD1 | TGTGCCAGCAGGGTTTCGGACAGGGAGAATTTTTTT | CASRVSDRENFF
- | TRBJ2-3 | TRBV6-1 | - | TGTGCCAGCAGCGAAGGACCCCGAGATACGCAGTATTTT | CASSEGPRDTQYF
- | TRBJ2-5 | TRBV12-5 | TRBD2 | TGTGCTTCTGGCATAGCGGGCGCCGGAGAGACCCAGTACTTC | CASGIAGAGETQYF
- | TRBJ1-4 | TRBV4-1 | - | TGCGCCAGCAGCCAAAGGGGAACAGGGTCTCTATTGGATTTTGAAAAACTGTTTTTT | CASSQRGTGSLLDFEKLFF
- | TRBJ1-5 | TRBV7-2 | TRBD1 | TGTGCCAGCAGCTTAGGGACAGGGACATATAGCAATCAGCCCCAGCATTTT | CASSLGTGTYSNQPQHF
- | TRBJ2-5 | TRBV7-2 | TRBD2 | TGTGCCAGCAGCCCCCGGACTAGCTTTGAAGGGACCCAGTACTTC | CASSPRTSFEGTQYF
- | TRBJ1-2 | TRBV7-2 | - | TGTGCCAGCAGTTACAGACCGAACTATGGCTACACCTTC | CASSYRPNYGYTF
- | TRBJ1-4 | TRBV5-1 | - | TGCGCCAGCAGACTCGGGACCACAACTAATGAAAAACTGTTTTTT | CASRLGTTTNEKLFF
once | TRBJ1-2 | TRBV28 | - | TGTGCCAGCAGCCTGACGGGACTCCCCAAGGGGGGCTACACCTTC | CASSLTGLPKGGYTF
- | TRBJ2-5 | TRBV9 | - | TGTGCCAGCAGCGTAGCTGGATCCCGTGGAGAGACCCAGTACTTC | CASSVAGSRGETQYF
- | TRBJ2-3 | TRBV7-9 | - | TGTGCCAGCAGCTTAATGACAGGAACAGATACGCAGTATTTT | CASSLMTGTDTQYF
- | TRBJ1-4 | TRBV19 | - | TGTGCCTCAGCCTATAACGCAGGTGAAAAACTGTTTTTT | CASAYNAGEKLFF
once | TRBJ2-7 | TRBV7-2 | - | TGTGCCAGCAGCCCATTGGAATGGCGGACCAGTTTCCCCTACGAGCAGTACTTC | CASSPLEWRTSFPYEQYF
- | TRBJ1-2 | TRBV5-1 | TRBD1 | TGCGCCAGCAGCACATCCGGGACAGAAGGAGGCTACACCTTC | CASSTSGTEGGYTF
- | TRBJ1-2 | TRBV18 | - | TGTGCCAGCACGTCACGGGAGTATGGCTACACCTTC | CASTSREYGYTF
- | TRBJ2-5 | TRBV5-1 | TRBD1 | TGCGCCAGCAGCTGGGACAGGAAAGAGACCCAGTACTTC | CASSWDRKETQYF
- | TRBJ1-5 | TRBV27 | - | TGTGCCAGCAGTTCCGGGACGGATATTCGCCAGCCCCAGCATTTT | CASSSGTDIRQPQHF
- | TRBJ2-7 | TRBV7-6 | TRBD1 | TGTGCCAGCAGCTTAGTGGACAGGGCTACACCTTACGAGCAGTACTTC | CASSLVDRATPYEQYF
- | TRBJ1-2 | TRBV7-7 | - | TGTGCCAGCAGCCCTGAGCGGGTCGGAGGTCGGGGCTACACCTTC | CASSPERVGGRGYTF
- | TRBJ2-3 | TRBV10-3 | - | TGTGCCATCAGTGAACCTGGACGGTCCCTCACAGATACGCAGTATTTT | CAISEPGRSLTDTQYF
- | TRBJ2-2 | TRBV5-1 | TRBD1 | TGCGCCAGCAGTTCCGGGACAGGGAGCACCGGGGAGCTGTTTTTT | CASSSGTGSTGELFF
- | TRBJ2-6 | TRBV4-1 | - | TGCGCCAGCAGGACCGAGATTATTAATTCTGGGGCCAACGTCCTGACTTTC | CASRTEIINSGANVLTF
- | TRBJ2-5 | TRBV7-2 | - | TGTGCCAGCAGCTTAGGGGGTAAAGAGACCCAGTACTTC | CASSLGGKETQYF
- | TRBJ2-1 | TRBV6-5 | TRBD2 | TGTGCCAGCAGCAGACTAGCGGGAGCCCCCTCGGAGCAGTTCTTC | CASSRLAGAPSEQFF
- | TRBJ2-1 | TRBV2 | TRBD2 | TGTGCCAGCAAAACTAGCGGGACACTATACAATGAGCAGTTCTTC | CASKTSGTLYNEQFF
- | TRBJ1-6 | TRBV7-8 | - | TGTGCCAGCAGCGGATTAATGGGGGGGAACTCAAGGTCACCCCTCCACTTT | CASSGLMGGNSRSPLHF
- | TRBJ1-1 | TRBV10-3 | - | TGTGCCATCAGTTCGAGGCCCCCGGGGAACACTGAAGCTTTCTTT | CAISSRPPGNTEAFF
few | TRBJ2-4 | TRBV5-4 | - | TGTGCCAGCAGCTTCGGCCCCCTTCAGTACTTC | CASSFGPLQYF
- | TRBJ2-1 | TRBV7-2 | - | TGTGCCAGCAGCTTCTTACCGGGTAGGGGGCAGTTCTTC | CASSFLPGRGQFF
- | TRBJ2-3 | TRBV29-1 | TRBD2 | TGCAGCGCTCAGACTAGCGGGGGGGCCACAGATACGCAGTATTTT | CSAQTSGGATDTQYF
- | TRBJ1-6 | TRBV5-1 | - | TGCGCCAGCAGCTTGGACGAGGGTTTTATTTCACCCCTCCACTTT | CASSLDEGFISPLHF
- | TRBJ2-3 | TRBV27 | - | TGTGCCAGCAGTTTATCGGGCGCTAGAACAGATACGCAGTATTTT | CASSLSGARTDTQYF
- | TRBJ1-1 | TRBV4-3 | TRBD1 | TGCGCCAGCAGCCAGGACGACAGGGTGAACACTGAAGCTTTCTTT | CASSQDDRVNTEAFF
- | TRBJ2-2 | TRBV10-3 | TRBD2 | TGTGCCATCAGTGAGTCGGGACTAGCGGGACCCGGGGAGCTGTTTTTT | CAISESGLAGPGELFF
- | TRBJ2-7 | TRBV28 | - | TGTGCCAGCAGGGCACAGGGTGACGGCGAGCAGTACTTC | CASRAQGDGEQYF
few | TRBJ2-3 | TRBV5-1 | - | TGCGCCAGCAGCTTAGGACAGTTCACAGATACGCAGTATTTT | CASSLGQFTDTQYF
- | TRBJ2-1 | TRBV5-1 | - | TGCGCCAGCAGCTTGCAAACATCCAGGGAACGGAATGAGCAGTTCTTC | CASSLQTSRERNEQFF
- | TRBJ1-1 | TRBV6-5 | - | TGTGCCAGCAGTCTACAGGGCAAAGCTTTCTTT | CASSLQGKAFF
once | TRBJ2-7 | TRBV19 | - | TGTGCCAGTAGTCCCGATGGCCGCCCTCCGGGACGGAGTCTTTCCTACGAGCAGTACTTC | CASSPDGRPPGRSLSYEQYF
- | TRBJ2-7 | TRBV6-5 | - | TGTGCCAGCAGCCGGGGGGGACAGTCCTACGAGCAGTACTTC | CASSRGGQSYEQYF
- | TRBJ1-2 | TRBV19 | - | TGTGCCAGTAGTGGGGACGGCTATGGCTACACCTTC | CASSGDGYGYTF
- | TRBJ2-3 | TRBV5-4 | TRBD2 | TGTGCCAGCAGCACTAGCGGGAAGGTGGAAGATACGCAGTATTTT | CASSTSGKVEDTQYF
- | TRBJ2-3 | TRBV11-2 | TRBD1 | TGTGCCAGCAGCTGGGGGACAGGACTTTCAGATACGCAGTATTTT | CASSWGTGLSDTQYF